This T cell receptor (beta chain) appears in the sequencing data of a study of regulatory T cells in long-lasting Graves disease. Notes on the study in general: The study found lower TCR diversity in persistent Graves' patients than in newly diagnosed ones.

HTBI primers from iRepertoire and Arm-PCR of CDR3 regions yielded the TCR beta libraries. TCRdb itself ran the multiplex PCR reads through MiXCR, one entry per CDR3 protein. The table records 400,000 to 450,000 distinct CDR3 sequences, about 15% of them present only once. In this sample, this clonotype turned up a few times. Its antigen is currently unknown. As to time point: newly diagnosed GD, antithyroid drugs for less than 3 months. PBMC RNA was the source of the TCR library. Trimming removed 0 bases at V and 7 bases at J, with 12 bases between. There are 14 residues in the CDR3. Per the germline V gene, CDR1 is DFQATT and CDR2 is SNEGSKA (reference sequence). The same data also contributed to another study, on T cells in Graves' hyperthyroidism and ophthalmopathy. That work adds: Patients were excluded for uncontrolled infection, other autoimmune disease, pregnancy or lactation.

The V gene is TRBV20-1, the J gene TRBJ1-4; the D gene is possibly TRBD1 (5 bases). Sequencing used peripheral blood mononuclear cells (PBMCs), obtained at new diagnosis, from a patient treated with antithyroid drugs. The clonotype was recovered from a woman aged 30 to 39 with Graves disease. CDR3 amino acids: CSARDLRDLEKLFF. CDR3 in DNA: TGCAGTGCTAGAGATCTCAGGGACCTTGAAAAACTGTTTTTT.